The 26 T cell receptor beta chains presented below share a single source sample, sequenced in a study of T-cell reconstitution after alpha-beta-depleted transplantation in children. The TCRbeta library incorporated unique molecular identifiers. TCRdb used MiXCR to reprocess the PCR reads, holding one entry per CDR3 protein. The data show fewer than 700,000 distinct CDR3 sequences, around 13% seen once. The sample here was PBMCs, mostly from graft donor cells, taken 360 days after TCRalphabeta/CD19-depleted stem cell transplant. The receptors here all came from a male patient under 18 who had a stem cell transplant for acute myeloid leukemia, so the T cells may come from the graft donor.

At least ten counts were recorded for this clonotype. The V and J genes are TRBV12-3 or TRBV12-4 and TRBJ2-1; no definite D call. The CDR3 sequence is 13 residues long. With 8 bases removed from V and 8 bases from J, the gap between germline ends came to 16 bases. The CDR3 loop is CASATFGVDEQFF. The CDR3 DNA reads as TGTGCCAGCGCAACGTTTGGGGTCGATGAGCAGTTCTTC.

This clonotype has only a few counts. This CDR3 reads CASKPGQGNVPDTQYF. The CDR3 DNA sequence: TGCGCCAGCAAACCGGGACAGGGTAACGTCCCAGATACGCAGTATTTT. The chain joins TRBV5-1 to TRBJ2-3, with 9 bases identical to TRBD1. This CDR3 is 16 amino acids long. With V trimmed by 6 bases and J by 4 bases, 12 bases remained unmatched. Germline V gene lookup returns CDR1 SGHRS and CDR2 YFSETQ.

The sample holds a few counts of this clonotype. J is TRBJ2-5 and V is TRBV29-1, with no clear D. The CDR3 covers 13 residues. Per germline, CDR1 SQVTM and CDR2 ANQGSEA. The V end was cut by 4 bases, the J end by 1 base, with 10 bases between. Written as DNA, the CDR3 is TGCAGCGTTGGGGCCTTAACCCAAGAGACCCAGTACTTC. As protein: CSVGALTQETQYF.

This clonotype was detected only a few times. The rearrangement links TRBV19 to TRBJ2-3, with D possibly matching TRBD1 (5 bases). Per the germline V gene, CDR1 is LNHDA and CDR2 is SQIVND (reference sequence). This CDR3 is built from 13 residues. Trimming stripped 4 bases from V and 4 bases from J, with 9 bases between. The CDR3 protein is CASSKGMADTQYF. The CDR3 region has the DNA TGTGCCAGTAGTAAGGGGATGGCAGATACGCAGTATTTT. The full variable domain, completed using reference TRBV19 and TRBJ2-3, is DGGITQSPKYLFRKEGQNVTLSCEQNLNHDAMYWYRQDPGQGLRLIYYSQIVNDFQKGDIAEGYSVSREKKESFPLTVTSAQKNPTAFYLCASSKGMADTQYFGPGTRLTVL.

This clonotype was counted a few times. The chain carries TRBV7-9 and TRBJ1-1; 10 bases map to TRBD1. V was clipped by 3 bases and J by 6 bases; unmatched bases: 10. CDR3 size: 16 residues. Germline values: CDR1 SEHNR, CDR2 FQNEAQ (reference sequence). The CDR3 spells CASSLFWGQGTAEAFF. The CDR3 DNA is TGTGCCAGCAGCTTGTTTTGGGGACAGGGGACCGCTGAAGCTTTCTTT.

This clonotype has more than one count but fewer than ten. A read error is likely, as this CDR3 ends without the conserved phenylalanine or tryptophan. No DNA is shown, since the ends of the CDR3 on it are uncertain; the CDR3 is the one TCRdb lists. The rearrangement joins TRBV7-9 to TRBJ1-3; the table assigns TRBD1, which was not confirmed against the DNA. CDR1 and CDR2 (germline): SEHNR, FQNEAQ (reference sequence). The CDR3 sequence runs 11 residues, both termini included. Here the CDR3 reads CASSVVTGTPS.

This chain joins TRBV6-1 and TRBJ2-2; D is unclear. CDR1 is MNHNS and CDR2 is SASEGT in the germline V gene. V lost 8 bases, J lost 1 base, and 14 bases lay in between. The CDR3 sequence is 15 residues long. CDR3 sequence reads: CASRKERLNTGELFF. In nucleotides, the CDR3 is TGTGCCAGCCGAAAAGAGCGCTTGAACACCGGGGAGCTGTTTTTT.

This clonotype was detected a few times. The CDR3 loop is CASSLSPGLLGTDTQYF. DNA of the CDR3: TGTGCCAGCAGTTTGAGTCCCGGGCTCCTGGGCACAGATACGCAGTATTTT. The chain is built from TRBV27 and TRBJ2-3; D is unclear. The CDR3 has 17 amino acids. The ends were cut back, 3 bases at V and 1 base at J, with 17 bases in the middle. Germline V gene lookup returns CDR1 MNHEY and CDR2 SMNVEV (reference sequence).

This clonotype has only a few counts. The chain combines TRBV27 with TRBJ2-2; D is perhaps TRBD2 (7 bases). CDR3 length equals 16 residues. Germline assignment: CDR1 MNHEY and CDR2 SMNVEV (reference sequence). The V gene lost 6 bases and the J gene lost 6 bases, with 20 bases spanning the gap. The CDR3 coding sequence is TGTGCCAGCAGCCGTATGGCGGGGGCGGGTCCCGGGGAGCTGTTTTTT. Translating gives CASSRMAGAGPGELFF.

This clonotype was recorded many times. This chain joins TRBV5-5 and TRBJ1-1; no reliable D call. The CDR3 sequence is 14 residues long. Trimming took 7 bases from V and 0 from J, leaving 13 bases between them. CDR1 and CDR2 (germline): SGHKS, YYEKEE (reference sequence). The CDR3 loop reads CASERSVMNTEAFF. DNA of the CDR3: TGTGCCAGCGAAAGGTCGGTAATGAACACTGAAGCTTTCTTT.

This clonotype came up a few times. The CDR3: CASRSDGDEQFF. Here the CDR3 DNA reads TGTGCCAGCAGGTCCGACGGGGATGAGCAGTTCTTC. This chain connects TRBV7-9 to TRBJ2-1, with D tentatively TRBD2 (5 bases). V lost 6 bases and J lost 8, with 11 bases in between. The CDR3 totals 12 residues. In germline, CDR1 is SEHNR, CDR2 FQNEAQ (reference sequence).

In its sample, this clonotype was seen once. V usage is TRBV18 and J usage is TRBJ2-5; no clear D gene. Per the germline V gene, CDR1 is KGHSH and CDR2 is LQKENI. This CDR3 comprises 14 residues. Trimming removed 3 bases at V and 0 bases at J, with 8 bases between. CDR3 sequence: CASSPGGDQETQYF. In DNA, the CDR3 is TGTGCCAGCTCACCGGGCGGAGACCAAGAGACCCAGTACTTC.

The chain recombines TRBV5-1 with TRBJ2-1, with 8 bases fitting TRBD1. Germline loops: CDR1 SGHRS, CDR2 YFSETQ. CDR3 length: 15 amino acids. V was pared by 4 bases and J by 5 bases, with 8 bases of the junction left unmatched. CDR3 in DNA: TGCGCCAGCAGCCGCCGGGACAGGCCCCACAATGAGCAGTTCTTC. It codes for CASSRRDRPHNEQFF. The full variable domain, completed using reference TRBV5-1 and TRBJ2-1, is KAGVTQTPRYLIKTRGQQVTLSCSPISGHRSVSWYQQTPGQGLQFLFEYFSETQRNKGNFPGRFSGRQFSNSRSEMNVSTLELGDSALYLCASSRRDRPHNEQFFGPGTRLTVL.

The genes are TRBV7-2 and TRBJ1-2; 7 bases agree with TRBD1. The CDR3 runs 16 residues. The V and J ends lost 5 bases and 0 bases, in that order; junction bases with no gene match: 9. Looked up from germline, CDR1 is SGHTA and CDR2 is FQGNSA. Written as DNA, the CDR3 is TGTGCCAGCAGCGAAAAGACAGGGCGAGCTAACTATGGCTACACCTTC. Residues: CASSEKTGRANYGYTF.

The chain joins TRBV7-3 to TRBJ1-2; 7 bases agree with TRBD1. This CDR3 has 16 amino acids. J was trimmed by 4 bases and V by 2 bases; bases with no gene match: 10. Germline V CDR1 and CDR2: SGHTA, FQGTGA. CDR3 residues: CASSLETGLISYGYTF. The CDR3 DNA follows: TGTGCCAGCAGCTTAGAGACAGGGTTGATAAGCTATGGCTACACCTTC.

Concerning this clonotype: A much larger clone sits a single nucleotide away, making a read error possible. The chain combines TRBV13 with TRBJ2-7, with D unresolved. Germline-derived CDR1 and CDR2 are PRHDT and FYEKMQ (reference sequence). V shed 1 base and J shed 5 bases, with 6 bases lying between them. This CDR3 spans 12 amino acids. CDR3: CASSLAPHEQYF. In DNA, the CDR3 is TGTGCCAGCAGCTTAGCCCCCCACGAGCAGTACTTC. The variable domain in full, completed from reference TRBV13 and TRBJ2-7, reads AAGVIQSPRHLIKEKRETATLKCYPIPRHDTVYWYQQGPGQDPQFLISFYEKMQSDKGSIPDRFSAQQFSDYHSELNMSSLELGDSALYFCASSLAPHEQYFGPGTRLTVT.

The rearrangement uses TRBV20-1 and TRBJ2-4; no reliable D call. The CDR3 has 13 residues. Germline V gives CDR1 DFQATT, CDR2 SNEGSKA (reference sequence). The ends were cut back, 7 bases at V and 0 bases at J, with 10 bases in the middle. The CDR3 DNA follows: TGCAGTGGCCCCCAAGGAGCCAAAAACATTCAGTACTTC. Its translation is CSGPQGAKNIQYF.

The chain employs TRBV5-1 and TRBJ2-5, with 7 bases matching TRBD1. The CDR3 runs to 15 residues. From germline, CDR1 is SGHRS and CDR2 YFSETQ. Trimming cost V 7 bases and J 2 bases; bases outside gene matches: 11. For the CDR3, the DNA is TGCGCCAGCCGCTCGACAGGGCAAGATCAAGAGACCCAGTACTTC. Protein: CASRSTGQDQETQYF.

This rearrangement joins TRBV9 to TRBJ1-1; D gene uncertain. The CDR3 has 18 residues. Trimming cost V 4 bases and J 3 bases, with 25 bases left between them. The V gene's germline CDR1 is SGDLS and CDR2 YYNGEE. CDR3 amino acids: CASSSLGPNIVPDTEAFF. The CDR3 nucleotides are TGTGCCAGCAGCTCATTAGGGCCGAACATCGTCCCGGACACTGAAGCTTTCTTT.

V is TRBV7-3 and J is TRBJ2-7, with 9 bases lining up with TRBD1. This CDR3 is built from 15 residues. Germline trimming cut 5 bases from V and 3 bases from J; bases unmatched to any gene: 8. The V gene's germline CDR1 is SGHTA and CDR2 FQGTGA. The CDR3 spells CASSIGTGPLYEQYF. CDR3 nucleotide sequence: TGTGCCAGCAGCATAGGGACAGGGCCGCTCTACGAGCAGTACTTC.

The genes are TRBV28 and TRBJ2-7; tentative D call: TRBD2 (5 bases). Germline V CDR1 and CDR2: MDHEN, SYDVKM. CDR3 length: 13 amino acids. The V end was cut by 3 bases, the J end by 2 bases, with 8 bases between. The DNA for the CDR3 is TGTGCCAGCAGTTTTAGCGCCCCCTACGAGCAGTACTTC. This encodes CASSFSAPYEQYF. Filled out from reference TRBV28 and TRBJ2-7, the complete variable domain reads DVKVTQSSRYLVKRTGEKVFLECVQDMDHENMFWYRQDPGLGLRLIYFSYDVKMKEKGDIPEGYSVSREKKERFSLILESASTNQTSMYLCASSFSAPYEQYFGPGTRLTVT.

J is TRBJ2-6 and V is TRBV4-2; no definite D call. The germline V gene has CDR1 LGHNA and CDR2 YNFKEQ. Trimming took off 0 bases at V and 0 bases at J, with 3 bases between the two ends. The CDR3 is made up of 15 amino acids. CDR3 amino acids: CASSQETSGANVLTF. CDR3 bases: TGTGCCAGCAGCCAAGAGACCTCTGGGGCCAACGTCCTGACTTTC.

Concerning this clonotype itself: A read error is possible here, since a much larger clone lies one base away. The CDR3 does not close with the conserved phenylalanine or tryptophan, likely indicating a read error. This sequence joins TRBV4-2 and TRBJ2-7, with D unclear. CDR1 LGHNA and CDR2 YNFKEQ come from the germline V gene. Trimming removed 1 base at V and 4 bases at J, with 8 bases between. The CDR3 totals 13 residues. CDR3 residues: CASSQALGYEQYL. CDR3 bases: TGTGCCAGCAGCCAAGCCCTAGGATACGAGCAGTACCTC.

This sequence joins TRBV6-2 or TRBV6-3 and TRBJ2-7; D unresolved. CDR3 size: 15 residues. Germline loops: CDR1 MNHEY, CDR2 SVGEGT. The V gene lost 6 bases and the J gene lost 3 bases, with 18 bases spanning the gap. The CDR3 DNA sequence: TGTGCCAGCAGCGAGACTGGGCAGGCGATCTACGAGCAGTACTTC. Protein: CASSETGQAIYEQYF.

This clonotype was seen a handful of times. The chain couples TRBV7-2 to TRBJ2-3; 9 bases agree with TRBD2. The germline CDR1 and CDR2 sequences are SGHTA and FQGNSA. After removal of 1 base from V and 0 bases from J, the junction contained 14 bases not matched to a gene. CDR3 length equals 20 residues. CDR3 sequence (DNA): TGTGCCAGCAGCTTAGGGCTAGCGGGATGGGGCATGGCTAGCACAGATACGCAGTATTTT. It translates to CASSLGLAGWGMASTDTQYF.

This clonotype was observed a few times. The chain employs TRBV30 and TRBJ1-4; 8 bases line up with TRBD1. The V segment lost 8 bases and the J segment 3 bases; nucleotides outside the gene matches: 5. Per germline, CDR1 GTSNPN and CDR2 SVGIG (reference sequence). This CDR3 has 13 residues. The CDR3 loop is CAGYRGANEKLFF. The CDR3 coding sequence is TGTGCCGGATACAGGGGGGCTAATGAAAAACTGTTTTTT.